What follows is one TCR beta chain and its context. The sample is drawn from a study of blood T cell repertoires in COVID-19. There are 16 residues in the CDR3. Trimming cost V 3 bases and J 6 bases; bases outside gene matches: 11. From germline, CDR1 is MGHRA and CDR2 YSYEKL. The table came from immunoSEQ multiplex PCR; TCRdb's copy has only in-frame clones and leaves some out. The sample has over 400,000 clones; around 90% are singletons. The specimen was peripheral blood. This clonotype was sampled from a woman in her fifties or sixties with COVID-19, enrolled during active disease. The rearrangement uses TRBV4-1 and TRBJ2-3; 8 bases fit TRBD1. The DNA for the CDR3 is TGCGCCAGCAGCCAGTCGTCCGGGACAGGAGCCGATACGCAGTATTTT. This sequence encodes CASSQSSGTGADTQYF.